This is a list of T cell receptor beta chains from one sample in a study of graft-versus-host responses after intestinal transplantation. Their antigens remain unidentified. Sequenced by immunoSEQ multiplex PCR; TCRdb stores in-frame clones only, minus some. The sample contains around 120,000 clones, 90% of which appear only once. The sample in question was unstimulated CD4+ T cells sorted from spleen or lymph node cells, obtained before intestinal transplant. The receptors come from a human donor who received an intestinal transplant. Each CDR3 is given with its conserved first and last residue. A D gene is named only where the DNA matches it firmly.

D: NA; V: TRBV10-3; CDR3: CAIRRPGLNTEAFF
D: NA; V: TRBV7-2; CDR3: CASSLDQATEAFF
D: TRBD1; V: TRBV5-6; CDR3: CASSSRRGQVTYEQYF
D: TRBD1; V: TRBV9; CDR3: CASSVAHTVRQGAPEPGANVLTF
D: NA; V: TRBV7-6; CDR3: CASSFLAPGLTNSPLHF
D: NA; V: TRBV7-2; CDR3: CASSLEILTEAFF
D: NA; V: TRBV6-5; CDR3: CASKSSGELFF
D: NA; V: TRBV4-3; CDR3: CASSRWGVRDEQYF
D: NA; V: TRBV11-3; CDR3: CASSFRLASYNEQFF
D: NA; V: TRBV10-3; CDR3: CAISLTPTLNTGELFF
D: NA; V: TRBV5-4; CDR3: CASSSAGTHPNEQYF
D: TRBD1; V: TRBV30; CDR3: CAWSALGQGANEKLFF
D: TRBD2; V: TRBV18; CDR3: CASSPGLAGGYEQYF
D: TRBD2; V: TRBV30; CDR3: CAWRGTSGGLAKNIQYF
D: NA; V: TRBV18; CDR3: CASSPIQGNTEAFF
D: TRBD1; V: TRBV29-1; CDR3: CSGGTGTATDTQYF
D: NA; V: TRBV5-6; CDR3: CASSLVRVRETQYF
D: NA; V: TRBV28; CDR3: CASSPLGTNYGYTF
D: NA; V: TRBV9; CDR3: CASSVGLAKNTGELFF
D: NA; V: TRBV5-1; CDR3: CASSRDTDTQYF
D: NA; V: TRBV2; CDR3: CASSPRGGGGGNTEAFF
D: TRBD1; V: TRBV7-6; CDR3: CASSRGDSGNTIYF
D: TRBD2; V: TRBV6-6; CDR3: CASSPYSGRGTDTQYF
D: NA; V: TRBV18; CDR3: CASSPLVNSGNGYTF
D: TRBD2; V: TRBV5-1; CDR3: CASRRSGGPVPNTGELFF
D: NA; V: TRBV7-9; CDR3: CASSFSWVEGYSEQFF
D: TRBD2; V: TRBV18; CDR3: CASSPLPAGSLYEQYF